A single sample is the source of the 26 T cell receptor beta chains below, sequenced in a study of cytomegalovirus exposure and HLA in healthy donors. The PCR made use of 60 Vbeta and 13 Jbeta primers. Assay used: immunoSEQ multiplex PCR; TCRdb lists only in-frame clones, some missing. Here the sample spans about 140,000 clones, 73% being singletons. The sample was PBMCs. The source of these receptors is a human donor in good health.

The V gene is TRBV6-4, the J gene TRBJ1-5; D is ambiguous. The CDR3 contains 11 residues. In germline, CDR1 is MRHNA, CDR2 SNTAGT. Between the trimmed V and J ends, which lost 9 bases and 6 bases, there was a span of 9 bases. Here the CDR3 DNA reads TGTGCCAGGAGGTGTACTCAGCCCCAGCATTTT. Translated: CARRCTQPQHF.

Here the CDR3 DNA reads TGTGCCAGCAGAGACACGGGACTAGCGGGAACCTACAATGAGCAGTTCTTC. Protein product: CASRDTGLAGTYNEQFF. The chain combines TRBV2 with TRBJ2-1; 13 bases fit TRBD2. From germline, CDR1 is SNHLY and CDR2 FYNNEI. CDR3 length equals 17 residues. V was clipped by 6 bases and J by 2 bases; unmatched bases: 7.

This chain joins TRBV4-1 and TRBJ2-3; TRBD2 might be the D (5 bases). Germline V gene lookup returns CDR1 MGHRA and CDR2 YSYEKL. V lost 0 bases to trimming and J lost 6 bases, with 13 bases between them. This CDR3 is built from 15 residues. CDR3 sequence reads: CASSQDSTGLDTQYF. The DNA for the CDR3 is TGCGCCAGCAGCCAAGATTCCACGGGGTTGGATACGCAGTATTTT.

The chain is built from TRBV12-1 and TRBJ1-5; whether TRBD1, the table's D call, matches the DNA was not checked. TRBV12-1 is a documented pseudogene. This CDR3 has 13 residues. CDR3 DNA: TGTGCCAGCAGCTTTCAGGGCAATCAGCCCCAGCATTTT. Amino acid sequence: CASSFQGNQPQHF.

In its sample, this clone was seen once. The CDR3 reads CSVEEGPQVGYGYTF. The CDR3 DNA follows: TGCAGCGTTGAAGAGGGGCCCCAAGTGGGCTATGGCTACACCTTC. The rearrangement uses TRBV29-1 and TRBJ1-2, with D possibly TRBD1 on 5 matching bases. V was clipped by 0 bases and J by 4 bases, with 15 bases between them. The CDR3 spans 15 residues. The germline CDR1 and CDR2 sequences are SQVTM and ANQGSEA. Looking up the rest from reference TRBV29-1 and TRBJ1-2 gives the full variable domain: SAVISQKPSRDICQRGTSLTIQCQVDSQVTMMFWYRQQPGQSLTLIATANQGSEATYESGFVIDKFPISRPNLTFSTLTVSNMSPEDSSIYLCSVEEGPQVGYGYTFGSGTRLTVV.

This sequence joins TRBV7-9 and TRBJ2-7, with a possible D match to TRBD2 (5 bases). CDR3 size: 11 residues. Germline CDR1 reads SEHNR; CDR2 reads FQNEAQ (reference sequence). V lost 7 bases and J lost 7, with 11 bases in between. The CDR3 region is CASISRGEQYF. The DNA of the CDR3 is TGTGCCAGCATTTCTCGAGGGGAGCAGTACTTC.

This clone was found a few times. This chain links TRBV7-8 with TRBJ2-1; a possible D gene is TRBD1 (6 bases). Germline CDR1 is SGHVS and CDR2 is FQNEAQ. The V and J ends lost 1 base and 2 bases respectively, with 9 bases between them. There are 15 residues in the CDR3. CDR3 loop: CASSLGQGPYNEQFF. The CDR3 nucleotides are TGTGCCAGCAGCTTAGGGCAGGGGCCCTACAATGAGCAGTTCTTC.

The rearrangement joins TRBV4-1 to TRBJ1-2; D is possibly TRBD1 (5 bases). Trimming pared 2 bases from V and 7 bases from J, leaving 11 bases between. The germline CDR1 and CDR2 sequences are MGHRA and YSYEKL. The CDR3 totals 13 residues. The CDR3 nucleotides are TGCGCCAGCAGCCAATCGACAGTCTCTGGCTACACCTTC. This sequence encodes CASSQSTVSGYTF.

As for this clone: One end of the junction is discordant with germline, which a read error may explain. V gene TRBV7-9 combines with J gene TRBJ2-5; a possible D gene is TRBD2 (5 bases). Germline loops: CDR1 SEHNR, CDR2 FQNEAQ (reference sequence). The CDR3 extends over 16 amino acids. The DNA for the CDR3 is TGTTCCAGCAGCCGCTCGTTCGCGTCGCCGGGGGAGACCCAGTACTTC. It encodes CSSSRSFASPGETQYF. Based on the CDR3 plus reference TRBV7-9 and TRBJ2-5, the full variable domain is DTGVSQNPRHKITKRGQNVTFRCDPISEHNRLYWYRQTLGQGPEFLTYFQNEAQLEKSRLLSDRFSAERPKGSFSTLEIQRTEQGDSAMYLCSSSRSFASPGETQYFGPGTRLLVL.

This rearrangement joins TRBV7-6 to TRBJ2-1; 7 nucleotides match TRBD2. Trimming cost V 4 bases and J 9 bases; bases outside gene matches: 9. This CDR3 contains 14 residues. The germline CDR1 and CDR2 sequences are SGHVS and FNYEAQ. CDR3: CASSSSGGASEQFF. CDR3 sequence (DNA): TGTGCCAGCAGCTCTAGCGGAGGGGCGTCTGAGCAGTTCTTC.

The V call is TRBV5-1, the J call TRBJ1-6, with D maybe TRBD1 (5 bases). Trimming took 0 bases from V and 10 from J, leaving 14 bases between them. Looked up from germline, CDR1 is SGHRS and CDR2 is YFSETQ. The CDR3 contains 15 residues. DNA of the CDR3: TGCGCCAGCAGCTTGGTATGGGGCGCGGAATCACCCCTCCACTTT. It yields the protein CASSLVWGAESPLHF.

The chain uses TRBV5-1 and TRBJ2-5, with a tentative D call TRBD1 (7 bases). Trimming shortened V by 7 bases and J by 2 bases, and 12 bases separated the two germline ends. Germline CDR1 reads SGHRS; CDR2 reads YFSETQ. The CDR3 covers 13 residues. The CDR3, as DNA: TGCGCCAGCGGCAGGGGGGTTCAAGAGACCCAGTACTTC. This sequence encodes CASGRGVQETQYF.

V is TRBV11-3 and J is TRBJ2-2, with TRBD2 matching over 8 bases. This CDR3 is built from 14 residues. V dropped 5 bases and J dropped 8; count of bases not matched to a gene: 7. In germline, CDR1 is SGHNT, CDR2 YENEEA. The DNA of the CDR3 is TGTGCCAGCAGCCCCCGGGAGGGAAAGGGGGAGCTGTTTTTT. Its protein product is CASSPREGKGELFF.

The chain uses TRBV9 and TRBJ1-2; 9 bases map to TRBD1. The CDR3 is 16 residues long. V lost 3 bases and J lost 3; bases outside the gene matches: 9. Germline assignment: CDR1 SGDLS and CDR2 YYNGEE. The CDR3 protein is CASSEGQGRIHYGYTF. CDR3 DNA: TGTGCCAGCAGCGAGGGACAGGGTCGGATTCACTATGGCTACACCTTC.

This sequence joins TRBV6-4 and TRBJ2-2; 7 nucleotides match TRBD2. Germline-derived CDR1 and CDR2 are MRHNA and SNTAGT. The CDR3 is made up of 13 amino acids. Trimming cost V 7 bases and J 6 bases; bases outside gene matches: 5. CDR3 nucleotides: TGTGCCAGCACGAGCGGGGCGTCCGGGGAGCTGTTTTTT. As protein: CASTSGASGELFF.

The chain recombines TRBV6-1 with TRBJ1-1; 11 bases agree with TRBD1. Germline V gene sequence: CDR1 MNHNS, CDR2 SASEGT. This CDR3 spans 15 amino acids. J lost 3 bases, V lost 8 bases, and 8 bases had no gene match. CDR3 sequence: CASRGQGAGDTEAFF. DNA of the CDR3: TGTGCCAGCCGAGGACAGGGGGCTGGGGACACTGAAGCTTTCTTT.

The gene calls are TRBV4-1 and TRBJ1-1; 7 bases match TRBD1. The CDR3 is made up of 12 amino acids. Losses at the gene ends were 4 bases for V and 8 bases for J; bases not matched to a gene: 4. CDR1 is MGHRA and CDR2 is YSYEKL in the germline V gene. CDR3 in DNA: TGCGCCAGCAGCCCCGACAGGGCGGAAGCTTTCTTT. This codes for CASSPDRAEAFF.

V gene TRBV4-1 combines with J gene TRBJ2-7, with D maybe TRBD1 (7 bases). From germline, CDR1 is MGHRA and CDR2 YSYEKL. The CDR3 spans 14 residues. V dropped 1 base and J dropped 3 bases, with 10 bases sitting between them. The CDR3 DNA sequence: TGCGCCAGCAGCCAAGCGCGGGACAGCTACGAGCAGTACTTC. It translates to CASSQARDSYEQYF.

V usage is TRBV28 and J usage is TRBJ2-3; 16 bases match TRBD2. CDR3 length equals 17 residues. Unmatched junction bases numbered 5, after V lost 5 bases and J lost 3 bases. Germline V gene sequence: CDR1 MDHEN, CDR2 SYDVKM. The CDR3 spells CASSLGTSGGGTDTQYF. CDR3 nucleotide sequence: TGTGCCAGCAGTCTCGGGACTAGCGGGGGGGGGACAGATACGCAGTATTTT.

In this sample, this clone turned up a few times. CDR3 sequence (DNA): TGCGCCAGCAGTAGGGGACTAGCGGGGGGGCTTGCCAAAAACATTCAGTACTTC. Translating gives CASSRGLAGGLAKNIQYF. This chain links TRBV5-1 with TRBJ2-4, with 16 bases lining up with TRBD2. The CDR3 spans 18 residues. After removal of 5 bases from V and 1 base from J, the junction contained 6 bases not matched to a gene. Germline CDR1 is SGHRS and CDR2 is YFSETQ.

The chain is built from TRBV6-1 and TRBJ2-7; 12 bases match TRBD2. J was trimmed by 3 bases and V by 6 bases; bases with no gene match: 6. CDR3 length: 15 amino acids. Germline CDR1 is MNHNS and CDR2 is SASEGT. The CDR3 here is CASRGGLAGLYEQYF. CDR3 DNA: TGTGCCAGCAGGGGAGGACTAGCGGGGCTCTACGAGCAGTACTTC.

This clone showed up just a few times. The chain has TRBV19 and TRBJ2-7, with TRBD1 identical over 7 bases. Trimming cost V 5 bases and J 0 bases; bases outside gene matches: 4. Germline CDR1 is LNHDA and CDR2 is SQIVND (reference sequence). This CDR3 comprises 14 residues. The CDR3: CASSYRDSSYEQYF. Here the CDR3 DNA reads TGTGCCAGTAGTTATAGGGACAGCTCCTACGAGCAGTACTTC.

In nucleotides, the CDR3 is TGTGCCAGCAGTGAATTTGAATCTGTCTTTTGGACAGAAGCCAAAAACATTCAGTACTTC. The encoded protein is CASSEFESVFWTEAKNIQYF. The gene calls are TRBV6-1 and TRBJ2-4, with a weak D call TRBD1 (6 bases). CDR1 and CDR2 from the germline V gene are MNHNS and SASEGT. The V and J ends lost 2 bases and 0 bases respectively, with 23 bases between them. The CDR3 sequence is 20 residues long.

This clone appeared once. The chain carries TRBV7-2 and TRBJ1-6, with a tentative D call TRBD1 (5 bases). The length of the CDR3 is 15 residues. The germline V and J ends were trimmed by 7 bases and 7 bases, with 17 bases remaining between them. Germline CDR1 SGHTA, CDR2 FQGNSA. CDR3 region: CASILSPAGNSPLHF. The CDR3 region has the DNA TGTGCCAGCATCCTATCCCCCGCAGGGAATTCACCCCTCCACTTT.

The chain's CDR3 is CASSEFILAQGEYEQYF. The CDR3 coding sequence is TGTGCCAGCAGTGAATTTATCTTGGCACAGGGAGAGTACGAGCAGTACTTC. The chain joins TRBV6-1 to TRBJ2-7; TRBD1 is a possible D gene (6 bases). Germline lookup yields CDR1 MNHNS and CDR2 SASEGT. This CDR3 is built from 17 residues. V was trimmed by 2 bases and J by 4 bases, leaving 21 bases between them.

CDR3 sequence reads: CAWTPGTGGGQPQHF. As DNA, the CDR3 is TGTGCCTGGACCCCCGGGACAGGGGGCGGTCAGCCCCAGCATTTT. This rearrangement joins TRBV30 to TRBJ1-5; 12 positions agree with TRBD1. The CDR3 has 15 residues. Trimming took 4 bases from V and 6 from J; bases not matched to a gene: 7. From germline, CDR1 is GTSNPN and CDR2 SVGIG (reference sequence).